The rows below give T cell receptor beta chains drawn from one sample of a study of identical twins. Each CDR3 protein gets one entry after TCRdb re-called the 5' RACE reads with MiXCR. The data show 450,000 to 500,000 distinct CDR3 sequences, roughly an eighth seen once. In addition, the sample was reused for a study of yellow fever vaccine responses in identical twins.

Sequenced: CD4+ T cells sorted from blood. These TCRs come from a woman between 18 and 29 years old in good health. CDR3s include the opening cysteine and the closing phenylalanine or tryptophan. A D gene is named only where the DNA matches it firmly. Not all rows give a size; the values are once, few, many and, for expanded clones, a class.

d_call j_call v_call clone_size cdr3_nt cdr3_aa
TRBD2 TRBJ2-3 TRBV10-1 many TGCGCCAGCAGTGAAAGCGGGAGGGCCTCGGATACGCAGTATTTT CASSESGRASDTQYF
- TRBJ1-6 TRBV9 - TGTGCCAGCAGCGTAGCGGGGGGCAGGGATAATTCACCCCTCCACTTT CASSVAGGRDNSPLHF
- TRBJ2-2 TRBV12-3/TRBV12-4 few TGTGCCAGCAGTCCCAGCAGGCGGCTGAACACCGGGGAGCTGTTTTTT CASSPSRRLNTGELFF
- TRBJ2-1 TRBV6-2/TRBV6-3 many TGTGCCAGCAGCCATAGCAATGAGCAGTTCTTC CASSHSNEQFF
- TRBJ2-2 TRBV6-2/TRBV6-3 few TGTGCCAGCAGCCAGGCGCGGGTTGCCACCGGGGAGCTGTTTTTT CASSQARVATGELFF
TRBD2 TRBJ2-1 TRBV12-3/TRBV12-4 few TGTGCCAGCAGTTTAAGACTAGCGGCCCAGCAGTTCTTC CASSLRLAAQQFF
- TRBJ2-3 TRBV7-6 many TGTGCCAGCAGCTTAGCAGGAGGGCCCAGAGATACGCAGTATTTT CASSLAGGPRDTQYF
TRBD2 TRBJ2-1 TRBV7-2 - TGTGCCAGTCACCGCGGGGGATCCTACAATGAGCAGTTCTTC CASHRGGSYNEQFF
- TRBJ2-7 TRBV5-1 few TGCGCCAGCAGCGAGGACGGCCCCTACGAGCAGTACTTC CASSEDGPYEQYF
- TRBJ1-5 TRBV20-1 - TGCAGTGCTAGACCACGGGGAAATCAGCCCCAGCATTTT CSARPRGNQPQHF
- TRBJ1-6 TRBV5-1 - TGCGCCAGCAGCTTGGGGGGACACGGTACTGGAAATTCACCCCTCCACTTT CASSLGGHGTGNSPLHF
- TRBJ1-5 TRBV24-1 few TGTGCCACCAGTGATTTTTCCGGTCAGCCCCAGCATTTT CATSDFSGQPQHF
- TRBJ1-5 TRBV5-1 - TGCGCCAGCAGCTTGAGAGGGGGGGCAAATCAGCCCCAGCATTTT CASSLRGGANQPQHF
TRBD2 TRBJ2-1 TRBV4-2 - TGTGCCAGCAGCCAAGATCTGGCGGGAGCCTACAATGAGCAGTTCTTC CASSQDLAGAYNEQFF
TRBD2 TRBJ2-5 TRBV12-3/TRBV12-4 many TGTGCCACCCGTAGGACTAGCGGGGGTCAAGAGACCCAGTACTTC CATRRTSGGQETQYF
TRBD2 TRBJ2-1 TRBV15 - TGTGCCACCAGCATTCTCCAGCGGGGGTTCGATGAGCAGTTCTTC CATSILQRGFDEQFF
- TRBJ1-6 TRBV14 - TGTGCCAGCAGCCAAGGTTCAGGGGATCCAAATTCACCCCTCCACTTT CASSQGSGDPNSPLHF
TRBD1 TRBJ2-1 TRBV7-2 few TGTGCCAGCAGCTTGCGACTCGGGAGCCGGGACAGGGGGGAATCCTACAATGAGCAGTTCTTC CASSLRLGSRDRGESYNEQFF
- TRBJ1-1 TRBV7-2 few TGTGCCAGCAGCTTAGCTAGTACACAGAACACTGAAGCTTTCTTT CASSLASTQNTEAFF
- TRBJ2-1 TRBV3-1 - TGTGCCAGCAGCCAAGTGGGGGGCGTGGGAAATGAGCAGTTCTTC CASSQVGGVGNEQFF
TRBD1 TRBJ2-4 TRBV7-9 - TGTGCCAGCAGCGCGCTTCAGGGGGTCTCAGCCAAAAACATTCAGTACTTC CASSALQGVSAKNIQYF
- TRBJ2-5 TRBV20-1 - TGCAGTGCTAGAGCGGGCTTCGGGGAGACCCAGTACTTC CSARAGFGETQYF
- TRBJ2-5 TRBV10-3 few TGTGCCATCAAGGGGACTCCTAGTGCGACCCAGTACTTC CAIKGTPSATQYF
TRBD2 TRBJ2-1 TRBV11-2 - TGTGCCAGCAGACGAGCGGGGGGAACCTCCTACAATGAGCAGTTCTTC CASRRAGGTSYNEQFF
TRBD1 TRBJ2-3 TRBV11-2 - TGTGCCAGCAGCCTAACCGGGACAGGGTCATCTATAACTCTGACAGATACGCAGTATTTT CASSLTGTGSSITLTDTQYF
- TRBJ1-6 TRBV10-3 - TGTGCCATCAGTGAGTCCAGGGTGGGGAATTCACCCCTCCACTTT CAISESRVGNSPLHF
TRBD1 TRBJ2-5 TRBV28 - TGTGCCAGCAGCAACACAGGACAGGGGGCAGAGACCCAGTACTTC CASSNTGQGAETQYF
TRBD1 TRBJ2-2 TRBV5-1 few TGCGCCAGCAGCCCGAACCTAGACAGGGGTGCTGGGGAGCTGTTTTTT CASSPNLDRGAGELFF
TRBD1 TRBJ1-2 TRBV6-2/TRBV6-3 - TGTGCCAGCAGCAGCTCCGGGGACAGGGGCGGCTACACCTTC CASSSSGDRGGYTF
- TRBJ2-7 TRBV20-1 - TGCAGTGCTAGACGGGACTTCAACTACGAGCAGTACTTC CSARRDFNYEQYF
TRBD2 TRBJ2-7 TRBV6-2/TRBV6-3 - TGTGCCAGCAGCCGCCCGACTAGCGGACGGGAGCAGTACTTC CASSRPTSGREQYF
- TRBJ2-2 TRBV12-5 - TGTGCTAGTGGTTTGGGGAACACCGGGGAGCTGTTTTTT CASGLGNTGELFF
TRBD2 TRBJ2-7 TRBV7-2 many TGTGCCAGCAGCTTAGAGGCACTAGCGGGGGCCTACGAGCAGTACTTC CASSLEALAGAYEQYF